This T cell receptor (beta chain) is from a study of T cell repertoires in aging, cancer and after chemotherapy (dated by TCRdb to the late 2010s). Some background on the complete study: The donors fell into six age groups ranging from 30 or younger to 70 or older, and each group had at least three individuals. Paired pre- and post-chemotherapy samples in the hematological group came from chronic lymphocytic leukemia patients treated with fludarabine- or bendamustine-based regimens. The complete dataset included about 8.8 million TCR reads. Alongside approximately 95 healthy donors serving as a reference group, the cohort included approximately 220 cancer patients, of whom approximately 94 had hematological cancers and about 130 had solid cancers. To examine immunoaging and T cell reconstitution after chemotherapy, the study profiled TCR beta repertoires in peripheral blood from healthy donors and cancer patients.

Results the study describes overall, beyond this receptor: Lymphoid organ infiltration was present in the hematological cancer patients, and this infiltration may itself impair thymic emigration or the expansion of peripheral T cells. In healthy donors, the decline in TCR diversity with age was mainly due to loss of richness, whereas in cancer patients loss of evenness also played a role. In both cancer cohorts, the median generation probability rose over the chemotherapy interval, which suggests that the repertoire was reconstituted through rebound thymic output. Significantly lower blood TCR diversity and higher clonality were observed in untreated patients with hematological or solid cancers than in age-matched healthy donors. The authors noted that the repertoire data do not allow conclusions about immunological memory after chemotherapy.

Rearranged TRB sequences spanning V, D and J segments were amplified in a multiplex touch-down PCR with a mixed TRB-A/B primer pool. Illumina adapters and sample indices were added to the amplicons in two consecutive PCR reactions performed with Phusion HS II polymerase. After gel purification with the NucleoSpin Gel and PCR Clean-up kit, the amplicons were checked using Qubit and an Agilent 2100 Bioanalyzer. Libraries were sequenced on an Illumina MiSeq using 600-cycle, single-indexed, paired-end runs. Concerning the study's data processing: Processing of the TRB sequences was carried out with MiXCR versions 2.12 and 3.0.5. A clone was defined as each unique CDR3 nucleotide sequence, and only productive sequences supported by at least two reads were kept. The repertoire metrics were Shannon diversity, evenness, clonality (calculated as one minus evenness), and diversity profiles parameterized by alpha from 0 to 5. Generation probabilities of clones in paired pre- and post-chemotherapy samples were computed with the IGoR algorithm. Clones were called with MiXCR by TCRdb after fastp trimmed the public reads at Q25, and only in-frame beta chains were retained. Rows merge per CDR3 protein into single entries with the most common DNA and genes. The V and J calls and clone size are TCRdb's, not the authors'. Here the sample has around 3,000 distinct CDR3 sequences; 20% to 25% occur a single time. Roughly two fifths of the sample is in the top ten clones.

Genomic DNA extracted from peripheral blood, rather than sorted cells or RNA, was used as the source for amplification of TCR beta rearrangements. As a fraction of the sample, this clonotype is medium-sized (0.01 to 0.1%). Its antigen remains undetermined. No base quality values were provided; no much bigger clone lies one nucleotide off. The CDR3 runs 11 residues from the cysteine to the phenylalanine. CDR3 DNA is the only sequence kept; it has 33 bases, read in frame from the first base. CDR1 and CDR2, per the germline V gene, are SQVTM and ANQGSEA. The sequenced material came from blood. The TCR originated in a human donor with a blood cancer. This chain joins TRBV29-1 to TRBJ1-2, with 7 bases matching TRBD1. The CDR3 reads as follows: CLTQGVDGYTF. The DNA sequence is given as TGCTTAACCCAGGGGGTCGATGGCTACACCTTC.